These T cell receptor beta chains were read from a single sample in a study of T-cell memory formation after mild COVID-19. TCRdb used MiXCR to reprocess the 5' RACE reads, holding one entry per CDR3 protein. The repertoire holds 6,500 to 8,500 distinct CDR3 sequences, 25% to 40% seen once, with around 52% in the top ten. The specimen was PBMCs or a T cell subset sorted from them (not recorded which). These receptors all stem from an adult woman who had mild COVID-19 (a few samples of this study predate the infection). Cell type and time point are not known. Each CDR3 is given with its conserved first and last residue. Fields, in order: clone size, V gene, J gene, D gene, CDR3 protein, CDR3 DNA. D genes are given only for firm matches. A clone size is listed for some rows: how often the clone was seen (once, few, many), or a class if it is expanded.

abundance: -
v_gene: TRBV12-3/TRBV12-4
j_gene: TRBJ1-6
d_gene: TRBD1
CDR3aa: CASSRDRGPQNSPLHF
CDR3nt: TGTGCCAGCAGTAGGGACAGGGGGCCCCAGAATTCACCCCTCCACTTT

abundance: many
v_gene: TRBV5-1
j_gene: TRBJ2-2
d_gene: -
CDR3aa: CATLGGTGELFF
CDR3nt: TGCGCCACCCTGGGGGGAACCGGGGAGCTGTTTTTT

abundance: many
v_gene: TRBV20-1
j_gene: TRBJ1-5
d_gene: -
CDR3aa: CSGGTRNQPQHF
CDR3nt: TGCAGTGGCGGGACAAGGAATCAGCCCCAGCATTTT

abundance: medium-sized
v_gene: TRBV25-1
j_gene: TRBJ2-7
d_gene: TRBD2
CDR3aa: CASSVSGLAPYEQYF
CDR3nt: TGTGCCAGCAGTGTTAGCGGACTAGCGCCCTACGAGCAGTACTTC

abundance: many
v_gene: TRBV27
j_gene: TRBJ2-1
d_gene: TRBD2
CDR3aa: CASSLLPGLAGENEQFF
CDR3nt: TGTGCCAGCAGTCTTCTACCGGGACTAGCGGGAGAAAATGAGCAGTTCTTC

abundance: many
v_gene: TRBV19
j_gene: TRBJ1-1
d_gene: TRBD1
CDR3aa: CASSIEGQGYMNTEAFF
CDR3nt: TGTGCCAGTAGTATAGAGGGACAGGGATACATGAACACTGAAGCTTTCTTT

abundance: medium-sized
v_gene: TRBV6-5
j_gene: TRBJ1-4
d_gene: TRBD1
CDR3aa: CASSYGTAFEKLFF
CDR3nt: TGTGCCAGCAGTTACGGGACAGCCTTCGAAAAACTGTTTTTT

abundance: many
v_gene: TRBV30
j_gene: TRBJ2-5
d_gene: TRBD1
CDR3aa: CAWSWDRDGSSQYF
CDR3nt: TGTGCCTGGAGTTGGGACAGGGATGGAAGCTCCCAGTACTTC

abundance: many
v_gene: TRBV27
j_gene: TRBJ2-3
d_gene: TRBD2
CDR3aa: CASSHPEISSGGVSDTQYF
CDR3nt: TGTGCCAGCAGCCACCCCGAAATAAGTAGCGGGGGGGTGTCAGATACGCAGTATTTT

abundance: -
v_gene: TRBV12-3/TRBV12-4
j_gene: TRBJ2-3
d_gene: -
CDR3aa: CASSWGGTDTLDF
CDR3nt: TGTGCCAGCAGTTGGGGGGGCACAGATACGCTGGATTTT

abundance: many
v_gene: TRBV3-1
j_gene: TRBJ2-5
d_gene: -
CDR3aa: CASSQGNLQETQYF
CDR3nt: TGTGCCAGCAGCCAAGGAAACTTACAAGAGACCCAGTACTTC

abundance: many
v_gene: TRBV15
j_gene: TRBJ1-5
d_gene: -
CDR3aa: CATSRAKGWSVSNQPQHF
CDR3nt: TGTGCCACCAGCAGAGCTAAAGGATGGTCGGTAAGCAATCAGCCCCAGCATTTT

abundance: -
v_gene: TRBV12-3/TRBV12-4
j_gene: TRBJ2-5
d_gene: -
CDR3aa: CASSFPQGPMLETQYF
CDR3nt: TGTGCCAGCAGTTTTCCCCAGGGGCCTATGCTGGAGACCCAGTACTTC

abundance: many
v_gene: TRBV7-9
j_gene: TRBJ1-6
d_gene: -
CDR3aa: CASSLEGPIYNSPLHF
CDR3nt: TGTGCCAGCAGCTTAGAAGGACCGATCTATAATTCACCCCTCCACTTT

abundance: many
v_gene: TRBV13
j_gene: TRBJ2-2
d_gene: -
CDR3aa: CASSLNGETGELFF
CDR3nt: TGTGCCAGCAGCCTGAATGGGGAAACCGGGGAGCTGTTTTTT

abundance: -
v_gene: TRBV5-1
j_gene: TRBJ2-5
d_gene: -
CDR3aa: CASSLRTVQETQYF
CDR3nt: TGCGCCAGCAGCTTGCGGACAGTTCAAGAGACCCAGTACTTC